This T cell receptor beta chain appears in the sequencing data of a study of T cell responses to AZD1222 COVID-19 vaccine. Study summary: Researchers grouped second doses given at about 4 or about 12 weeks into one pool.

Assay used: immunoSEQ multiplex PCR; TCRdb lists only in-frame clones, some missing. The data hold 45,000 to 60,000 clones, with around nine tenths observed a single time. Regarding this clone: The antigen remains unidentified.

Study-wide findings and caveats: Sampled repertoires all dated from after the peak T cell response. Researchers report vaccine-associated CD4 TCRs spanning spike, with dominance at 160-218 and 743-854.

The germline gives CDR1 SGHDN, CDR2 FVKESK. Trimming left V 3 bases short and J 4 bases short, with 7 bases between. The CDR3 spans 13 residues. Material: peripheral blood, obtained on day 0 of AZD1222 vaccination. The chain carries TRBV14 and TRBJ1-5, with no clear D. The TCR comes from an adult in good health. This chain's CDR3 is CASSHLDNQPQHF. The CDR3 DNA is TGTGCCAGCAGCCATCTGGATAATCAGCCCCAGCATTTT.